This passage covers 14 T cell receptor beta chains from one sample sequenced in a study of tumor-infiltrating lymphocytes in primary liver carcinoma. Joint extraction of RNA and DNA used 20-30 mg of bulk tissue that was unsorted. Starting from approximately 500 ng of total RNA, TCR beta cDNA was produced with a primer in the constant region. Slightly modified ARM-PCR, run as three nested multiplex PCR rounds, produced the TCR beta libraries. It was with TRBV1-TRBV30 forward primers and a C-beta reverse primer that the first two PCR rounds were run, at around 11 cycles each. From the multiplex PCR reads, TCRdb called clonotypes with MiXCR, one entry per CDR3 protein. Here the sample spans about 120,000 distinct CDR3 sequences, about two thirds being singletons. Source material: tumor-adjacent normal liver tissue. The origin of the receptors is a woman aged 60-75 years with primary liver carcinoma and hepatitis B virus infection.

This clonotype was observed many times. This chain uses TRBV5-1 with TRBJ2-1; 7 positions match TRBD1. Germline loops: CDR1 SGHRS, CDR2 YFSETQ. Germline trimming cut 4 bases from V and 6 bases from J; bases unmatched to any gene: 13. This CDR3 spans 16 amino acids. Here the CDR3 reads CASSQIRQGLGNEQFF. CDR3 sequence (DNA): TGCGCCAGCAGCCAGATTAGACAGGGATTGGGCAATGAGCAGTTCTTC.

For this clonotype: A read error may explain this, as a much larger clone is one base away. This sequence joins TRBV30 and TRBJ2-3, with TRBD1 matching 8 bases. The germline V gene encodes CDR1 GTSNPN and CDR2 SVGIG (reference sequence). CDR3 size: 14 residues. The CDR3 DNA sequence: TGTGACTGGAATAAGGCAGGGGGCATACATACGCAGTATTTT. Amino acid sequence: CDWNKAGGIHTQYF.

The count of this clonotype is one. Since no conserved phenylalanine or tryptophan closes the CDR3, a read error is the likely cause. The gene calls are TRBV4-1 and TRBJ1-5; TRBD1 is a possible D gene (5 bases). This CDR3 region has 15 residues. Trimming left V 1 base short and J 6 bases short, with 13 bases between. Germline CDR1 is MGHRA and CDR2 is YSYEKL. CDR3 sequence: CASSQVRGMGQPQHL. The CDR3 DNA reads TGCGCCAGCAGCCAAGTTCGGGGGATGGGTCAGCCCCAGCATCTT.

A remark on this clonotype: One end of the junction is discordant with germline, which a read error may explain. The V and J genes are TRBV29-1 and TRBJ2-7; D unclear. The CDR3 spans 16 residues. Germline V lookup: CDR1 SQVTM, CDR2 ANQGSEA. CDR3 loop: CGVEVTRSSGHYEQYF. The CDR3 DNA reads as TGCGGCGTTGAAGTGACAAGGTCATCAGGTCACTACGAGCAGTACTTC.

Remarks on this clonotype: At one end the junction does not follow the germline gene, possibly because of a read error. CDR3 sequence: CASSARQGAAGELFF. CDR3 nucleotide sequence: TGTGCCAGCAGCGCCAGACAGGGGGCCGCCGGGGAGCTATTTTTT. The gene calls are TRBV4-2 and TRBJ2-2; TRBD1 aligns across 10 bases. Germline lookup yields CDR1 LGHNA and CDR2 YNFKEQ. There are 15 residues in the CDR3.

Ten or more counts support this clonotype. This chain links TRBV6-6 with TRBJ1-5; the D is unclear. The germline V and J ends were trimmed by 6 bases and 2 bases, with 11 bases remaining between them. CDR1 and CDR2 from the germline V gene are MNHNY and SVGAGI (reference sequence). There are 14 residues in the CDR3. CDR3 sequence: CASRESGGNQPQHF. The CDR3 nucleotides read TGTGCCAGCAGGGAGTCCGGAGGCAATCAGCCCCAGCATTTT.

This chain uses TRBV12-3 or TRBV12-4 with TRBJ2-1; D is possibly TRBD1 or TRBD2 (5 bases each). CDR3 length: 15 residues. The V and J ends lost 6 bases and 6 bases respectively, with 18 bases between them. CDR3 region: CASRDEQEATNEQFF. DNA for the CDR3: TGTGCCAGCAGAGACGAACAGGAGGCCACCAATGAGCAGTTCTTC.

A word on this clonotype: The conserved phenylalanine or tryptophan normally closing the CDR3 is absent here, so this likely arose from a read error. This chain uses TRBV12-3 or TRBV12-4 with TRBJ2-1; D not resolved. The CDR3 has 15 amino acids. The CDR3 sequence is CASRPGGRSYNEQFL. The DNA for the CDR3 is TGTGCCAGCAGACCTGGCGGAAGGTCCTATAATGAGCAGTTCCTC.

Remarks on this clonotype: A read error may produce the germline difference seen at one junction end. V usage is TRBV11-2 and J usage is TRBJ2-1, with TRBD2 matching over 7 bases. Germline lookup yields CDR1 SGHAT and CDR2 FQNNGV. This CDR3 region has 17 residues. CDR3 nucleotides: TGTGCCAGTAGCTCCTTCCCCCCCCCGACCGCGGGGGATGGGCAGTTCTTC. It yields the protein CASSSFPPPTAGDGQFF.

The table lists this clonotype with many counts. This CDR3 reads CASSTPGKAETQYF. DNA of the CDR3: TGCGCCAGCAGCACTCCGGGCAAAGCGGAGACCCAGTACTTC. The chain links TRBV5-1 to TRBJ2-5, with D hard to call. This CDR3 is built from 14 residues. The germline V gene encodes CDR1 SGHRS and CDR2 YFSETQ. V was shortened by 4 bases and J by 5 bases, with 15 bases between the two germline ends.

This clonotype showed up just a few times. A read error is likely, as this CDR3 ends without the conserved phenylalanine or tryptophan. V usage is TRBV19 and J usage is TRBJ2-7; D might be TRBD2 (6 bases). Trimming stripped 3 bases from V and 5 bases from J, with 14 bases between. Germline-derived CDR1 and CDR2 are LNHDA and SQIVND (reference sequence). CDR3 length equals 14 residues. As DNA, the CDR3 is TGTGCCAGTAGTATTCGAGGGAGGAGCGACGAGCAGTACTCC. It encodes CASSIRGRSDEQYS.

In this sample, this clonotype turned up once. A junction boundary mismatches the germline segment, possibly from a read error. The rearrangement joins TRBV6-5 to TRBJ2-1; weak D call: TRBD1 (6 bases). Germline assignment: CDR1 MNHEY and CDR2 SVGAGI. CDR3 size: 15 residues. CDR3 in amino acids: CVSSHGQPTYNEQFF. DNA for the CDR3: TGTGTCAGCAGTCACGGACAGCCGACCTACAATGAGCAGTTCTTC.

Regarding this clonotype: Since the CDR3 does not end with the conserved phenylalanine or tryptophan, this likely comes from a read error. It is unclear where the CDR3 begins or ends on the DNA, so no DNA is shown, and the CDR3 is as TCRdb lists it. The gene calls are TRBV11-2 and TRBJ2-3; no DNA check was done on the table's D call, TRBD1. The CDR3 contains 14 residues when both ends are counted. From germline, CDR1 is SGHAT and CDR2 FQNNGV. This CDR3 reads CASGMGLPTDTQFS.

As for this clonotype: A junction end diverges from the germline sequence, so it may reflect a read error. V usage is TRBV11-1 and J usage is TRBJ2-4, with 9 bases lining up with TRBD2. The CDR3 runs to 16 residues. The germline CDR1 and CDR2 sequences are SGHAT and FQDESV (reference sequence). CDR3: CAGSLAGDRGQNIQYF. The CDR3 nucleotides read TGTGCCGGCAGCTTAGCGGGGGATAGGGGACAAAACATCCAGTACTTC.